One T cell receptor (beta chain) is described in this entry. Germline V lookup: CDR1 SEHNR, CDR2 FQNEAQ (reference sequence). CDR3 length: 13 residues. V was pared by 6 bases and J by 4 bases, with 2 bases of the junction left unmatched. This sample was taken from a study of blood T cell repertoires in COVID-19. This table comes from immunoSEQ multiplex PCR, and its TCRdb copy is limited to in-frame clones, with some not included. The repertoire holds under 140,000 clones, with around 90% as singletons. The chain links TRBV7-9 to TRBJ1-1, with 10 nucleotides matching TRBD1. The sequencing input was peripheral blood. This receptor was identified in a woman between 45 and 65 years old with acute or convalescent COVID-19. CDR3 DNA: TGTGCCAGCAGACGGACAGGGGGCACTGAAGCTTTCTTT. It yields the protein CASRRTGGTEAFF. Filled out from reference TRBV7-9 and TRBJ1-1, the complete variable domain reads DTGVSQNPRHKITKRGQNVTFRCDPISEHNRLYWYRQTLGQGPEFLTYFQNEAQLEKSRLLSDRFSAERPKGSFSTLEIQRTEQGDSAMYLCASRRTGGTEAFFGQGTRLTVV.